The 20 T cell receptor beta chains below come from one sample, sequenced in a study of response to subunit inactivated influenza vaccine. TCRdb passed the RT-PCR reads through MiXCR, listing each CDR3 protein once. The sample includes 400,000 to 650,000 distinct CDR3 sequences, about 7.2% of them seen just once. Here the sequenced sample was PBMCs from blood, taken 23 to 25 months after vaccination. Receptors were obtained from a man between 45 and 75 years old who received an inactivated influenza vaccine.

This clonotype has ten or more counts. This rearrangement joins TRBV28 to TRBJ2-4; unclear D gene. The germline V gene has CDR1 MDHEN and CDR2 SYDVKM. The V gene lost 3 bases and the J gene lost 0 bases, with 9 bases spanning the gap. This CDR3 has 15 amino acids. CDR3 DNA sequence: TGTGCCAGCAGTTTTGCCCCCCTAGCCAAAAACATTCAGTACTTC. Its protein is CASSFAPLAKNIQYF.

This chain uses TRBV6-5 with TRBJ2-1; TRBD2 matches at 7 bases. The V and J ends lost 7 bases and 15 bases, in that order; junction bases with no gene match: 9. The CDR3 is 11 residues long. Germline V gene data show CDR1 as MNHEY and CDR2 as SVGAGI. CDR3 in amino acids: CASTRGGGWFF. CDR3 nucleotide sequence: TGTGCCAGCACCCGCGGGGGAGGGTGGTTCTTC.

The chain recombines TRBV7-9 with TRBJ2-1; the D gene could be TRBD1 or TRBD2 (5 bases each). The CDR3 extends over 18 amino acids. The germline V gene has CDR1 SEHNR and CDR2 FQNEAQ (reference sequence). V gave up 2 bases and J gave up 3 bases, with 20 bases separating them. CDR3 in amino acids: CASSLKFGGRGVYNEQFF. The CDR3 bases are TGTGCCAGCAGCTTAAAATTTGGTGGGCGAGGGGTCTACAATGAGCAGTTCTTC.

The sample holds a few counts of this clonotype. The chain combines TRBV7-9 with TRBJ2-7; 8 bases match TRBD1. J gave up 0 bases and V 5 bases, and 3 bases lay outside the gene matches. The CDR3 length is 14 residues. Germline values: CDR1 SEHNR, CDR2 FQNEAQ (reference sequence). CDR3 region: CASSHGTGSYEQYF. The CDR3 region has the DNA TGTGCCAGCAGCCATGGGACAGGCTCCTACGAGCAGTACTTC. The full variable domain, in which reference TRBV7-9 and TRBJ2-7 provide the parts outside the CDR3, is DTGVSQNPRHKITKRGQNVTFRCDPISEHNRLYWYRQTLGQGPEFLTYFQNEAQLEKSRLLSDRFSAERPKGSFSTLEIQRTEQGDSAMYLCASSHGTGSYEQYFGPGTRLTVT.

This clonotype has just a few counts. The rearrangement joins TRBV23-1 to TRBJ2-1, with D perhaps TRBD1 (6 bases). TRBV23-1 is reported as an ORF; its role is uncertain. The CDR3 is 11 residues long. Trimming pared 11 bases from V and 1 base from J, leaving 6 bases between. CDR3 nucleotides: TGCGCCCAGGGGTCCTACAATGAGCAGTTCTTC. As protein: CAQGSYNEQFF.

This clonotype was seen a few times. The V gene is TRBV5-5, the J gene TRBJ2-1, with TRBD1 matching 9 bases. The length of the CDR3 is 15 residues. V lost 1 base and J lost 6; bases outside the gene matches: 5. Germline CDR1 SGHKS, CDR2 YYEKEE (reference sequence). The CDR3 region is CASSLYGQGSNEQFF. The DNA for the CDR3 is TGTGCCAGCAGCTTGTACGGACAGGGGTCCAATGAGCAGTTCTTC.

This clonotype has ten or more counts. V and J are TRBV20-1 and TRBJ2-5, with D unclear. This CDR3 region has 13 residues. Trimming left V 6 bases short and J 2 bases short, with 13 bases between. Germline V CDR1 and CDR2: DFQATT, SNEGSKA (reference sequence). The CDR3: CSAHLGVQETQYF. CDR3 DNA: TGCAGTGCCCACCTTGGTGTTCAAGAGACCCAGTACTTC.

The chain combines TRBV6-5 with TRBJ1-5; D unresolved. Trimming pared 4 bases from V and 4 bases from J, leaving 8 bases between. Germline V gives CDR1 MNHEY, CDR2 SVGAGI. The CDR3 loop spans 13 amino acids. CDR3 DNA sequence: TGTGCCAGCAGTTCTGGTTTTAATCAGCCCCAGCATTTT. Its protein product is CASSSGFNQPQHF.

This clonotype was seen a handful of times. The V and J genes are TRBV20-1 and TRBJ2-7, with a weak D call TRBD1 (7 bases). This CDR3 contains 14 residues. The germline gives CDR1 DFQATT, CDR2 SNEGSKA (reference sequence). The ends were cut back, 0 bases at V and 2 bases at J, with 11 bases in the middle. The CDR3 region is CSARDAGGTYEQYF. CDR3 sequence (DNA): TGCAGTGCTAGAGATGCAGGGGGGACCTACGAGCAGTACTTC.

In its sample, this clonotype was seen many times. The rearrangement uses TRBV12-3 or TRBV12-4 and TRBJ1-2; a weak D match, TRBD1 (5 bases). The CDR3 covers 15 residues. Between the trimmed V and J ends, which lost 6 bases and 0 bases, there was a span of 14 bases. In nucleotides, the CDR3 is TGTGCCAGCAGGGCCGGGACGGCTACTAACTATGGCTACACCTTC. This sequence encodes CASRAGTATNYGYTF.

In its sample, this clonotype was seen many times. The V gene is TRBV7-2, the J gene TRBJ2-2, with no clear D. The length of the CDR3 is 13 residues. The ends were cut back, 11 bases at V and 6 bases at J, with 16 bases in the middle. From germline, CDR1 is SGHTA and CDR2 FQGNSA. CDR3: CASRPPGPGELFF. CDR3 bases: TGTGCCTCTAGACCCCCAGGACCCGGGGAGCTGTTTTTT.

This clonotype was seen more than once but under ten times. The V and J genes are TRBV15 and TRBJ1-6, with D unclear. The germline CDR1 and CDR2 sequences are LNHNV and YYDKDF (reference sequence). The CDR3 loop spans 15 amino acids. V shed 3 bases and J shed 8 bases, with 14 bases lying between them. CDR3 DNA: TGTGCCACCAGCAGTAGAGGACCTGGGGATTCACCCCTCCACTTT. Translated, it gives CATSSRGPGDSPLHF.

The genes are TRBV20-1 and TRBJ2-5; 8 nucleotides match TRBD2. The CDR3 consists of 15 residues. The germline V gene encodes CDR1 DFQATT and CDR2 SNEGSKA (reference sequence). Trimming took 3 bases from V and 5 from J; bases not matched to a gene: 11. The chain's CDR3 is CSASLPGLGGETQYF. The CDR3 DNA reads TGCAGTGCTAGTCTGCCGGGACTAGGAGGGGAGACCCAGTACTTC.

This clonotype turned up a few times. The V gene is TRBV11-1, the J gene TRBJ1-1, with 8 bases identical to TRBD1. The junction had 7 bases not matched to a gene; V was cut back by 5 bases and J by 2 bases. CDR3 length: 15 amino acids. Germline CDR1 SGHAT, CDR2 FQDESV (reference sequence). In nucleotides, the CDR3 is TGTGCCAGCAGCACGAAACAGGGGGGTAACACTGAAGCTTTCTTT. Translation: CASSTKQGGNTEAFF.

A few counts support this clonotype. The V gene is TRBV4-3, the J gene TRBJ2-5, with D uncertain. The ends were cut back, 0 bases at V and 3 bases at J, with 11 bases in the middle. The V gene's germline CDR1 is LGHNA and CDR2 YSLEER. The CDR3 contains 15 residues. CDR3 in amino acids: CASSQDWVGKETQYF. DNA for the CDR3: TGCGCCAGCAGCCAAGATTGGGTTGGGAAAGAGACCCAGTACTTC.

The table lists this clonotype with a few counts. The chain carries TRBV6-5 and TRBJ2-5; TRBD2 matches 13 bases. The CDR3 consists of 17 residues. CDR1 is MNHEY and CDR2 is SVGAGI in the germline V gene. The V segment lost 2 bases and the J segment 10 bases; nucleotides outside the gene matches: 13. The CDR3 DNA follows: TGTGCCAGCAGTTACCACCTAAGAACTAGCGGGAGGGTAAACCAGTACTTC. This sequence encodes CASSYHLRTSGRVNQYF.

The sample holds many counts of this clonotype. The J gene is TRBJ2-7, the V gene TRBV10-3, with a tentative D call TRBD1 (6 bases). Looked up from germline, CDR1 is ENHRY and CDR2 is SYGVKD. The V end was cut by 0 bases, the J end by 3 bases, with 12 bases between. This CDR3 is 15 amino acids long. CDR3 bases: TGTGCCATCAGTGAGTCAGGGGACACCTACTACGAGCAGTACTTC. Translation: CAISESGDTYYEQYF.

This clonotype occurred many times. The chain uses TRBV12-3 or TRBV12-4 and TRBJ2-2; 10 bases line up with TRBD1. The trim removed 5 bases at V and 2 bases at J, leaving 8 bases unmatched. The CDR3 is 17 residues long. CDR3 region: CASSLHRDRGNTGELFF. DNA of the CDR3: TGTGCCAGCAGTCTACACCGGGACAGGGGTAACACCGGGGAGCTGTTTTTT.

This clonotype showed up many times. The chain couples TRBV5-1 to TRBJ1-1; D call uncertain. From germline, CDR1 is SGHRS and CDR2 YFSETQ. Trimming removed 0 bases from V and 5 bases from J, with 8 bases in between. This CDR3 comprises 13 residues. CDR3 DNA sequence: TGCGCCAGCAGCTTGGGCCTTGGGACTGAAGCTTTCTTT. Its protein product is CASSLGLGTEAFF.

This clonotype was counted between two and nine times. This rearrangement joins TRBV5-1 to TRBJ1-6; no reliable D call. CDR1 is SGHRS, CDR2 YFSETQ, per germline. The V end was cut by 0 bases, the J end by 2 bases, with 12 bases between. This CDR3 comprises 17 residues. The CDR3 is CASSLDPPAPYNSPLHF. The CDR3 DNA follows: TGCGCCAGCAGCTTGGACCCTCCAGCACCCTATAATTCACCCCTCCACTTT.